This TCR beta chain was observed in a study of T cell changes during pregnancy in multiple sclerosis. Germline V gene sequence: CDR1 SGHKS, CDR2 YYEKEE (reference sequence). The length of the CDR3 is 13 residues. V lost 3 bases and J 7 bases, leaving 10 bases between the germline ends. Only in-frame clones appear in the TCRdb table, and some are missing; sequencing was by immunoSEQ multiplex PCR. This table holds more than 45,000 clones, around 92% found once. This clonotype originated in a female donor in good health, enrolled as a control in a pregnancy study. The starting material was CD4+ T cells from peripheral blood mononuclear cells, obtained in the second trimester of pregnancy. The rearrangement uses TRBV5-5 and TRBJ1-4; D may be TRBD1 (5 bases). CDR3 DNA: TGTGCCAGCAGCTCACGGGGGAGTGAAAAACTGTTTTTT. Encoded protein: CASSSRGSEKLFF.